Below, one T cell receptor beta chain is given with its context. Its antigen remains unknown. The primer mix had 52 TRBV and 13 TRBJ primers. TCRdb keeps only in-frame clones here, not all; method: immunoSEQ multiplex PCR. The sample lists 30,000 to 40,000 clones, about nine tenths occurring once. Germline V lookup: CDR1 LNHDA, CDR2 SQIVND (reference sequence). The CDR3 has 14 residues. V was cut by 5 bases and J by 9 bases, with 17 bases left in between. This entry belongs to a study of regulatory T cells. Study observations and caveats: Hydrophobic residues at CDR3 positions 6 and 7 were enriched in conventional CD4+ T cells of CD3G-deficient patients. Regulatory T cells showed the strongest V-J pair restriction and V/J gene skewing among patient repertoires.

The rearrangement joins TRBV19 to TRBJ1-5; D might be TRBD1 (5 bases). Material for sequencing was conventional CD4+ T cells sorted from blood. The receptor was isolated from a person aged 18 to 29 with CD3G deficiency. Here the CDR3 reads CASSYRWLGVPQHF. The CDR3 nucleotides are TGTGCCAGTAGTTATCGGTGGCTAGGGGTGCCCCAGCATTTT.